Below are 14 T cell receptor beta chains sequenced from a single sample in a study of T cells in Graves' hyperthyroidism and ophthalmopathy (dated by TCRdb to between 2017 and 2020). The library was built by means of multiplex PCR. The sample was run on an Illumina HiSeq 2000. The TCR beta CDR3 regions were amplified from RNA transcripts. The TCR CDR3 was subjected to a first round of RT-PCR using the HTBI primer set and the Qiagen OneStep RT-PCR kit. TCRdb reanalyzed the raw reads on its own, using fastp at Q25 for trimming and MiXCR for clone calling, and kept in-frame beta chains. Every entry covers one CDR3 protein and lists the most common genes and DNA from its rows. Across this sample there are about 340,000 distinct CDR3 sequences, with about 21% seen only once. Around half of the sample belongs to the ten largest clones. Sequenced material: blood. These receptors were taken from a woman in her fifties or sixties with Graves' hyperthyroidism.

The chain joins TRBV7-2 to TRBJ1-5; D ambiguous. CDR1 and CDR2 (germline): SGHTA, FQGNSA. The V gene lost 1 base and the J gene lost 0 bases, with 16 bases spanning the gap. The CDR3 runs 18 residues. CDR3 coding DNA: TGTGCCAGCAGCTTAGTAGTTGTGGGAGTTGGTAGCAATCAGCCCCAGCATTTT. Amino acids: CASSLVVVGVGSNQPQHF.

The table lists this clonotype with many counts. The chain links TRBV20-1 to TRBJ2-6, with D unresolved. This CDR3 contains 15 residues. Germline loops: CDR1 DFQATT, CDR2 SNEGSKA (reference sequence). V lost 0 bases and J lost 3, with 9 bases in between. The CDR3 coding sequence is TGCAGTGCTAGAGAAGGTGTCGGTGGGGCCAACGTCCTGACTTTC. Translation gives CSAREGVGGANVLTF.

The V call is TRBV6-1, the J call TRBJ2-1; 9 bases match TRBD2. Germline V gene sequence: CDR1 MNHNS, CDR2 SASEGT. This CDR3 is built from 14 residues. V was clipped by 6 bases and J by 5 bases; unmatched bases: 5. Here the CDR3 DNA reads TGTGCCAGCAGGCGTAGCGGGAGCAACAATGAGCAGTTCTTC. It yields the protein CASRRSGSNNEQFF.

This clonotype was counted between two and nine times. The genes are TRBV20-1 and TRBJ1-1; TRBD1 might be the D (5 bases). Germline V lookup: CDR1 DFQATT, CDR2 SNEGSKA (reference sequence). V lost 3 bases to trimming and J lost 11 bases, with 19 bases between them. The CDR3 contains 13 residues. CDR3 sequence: CSASLPGGGEAFF. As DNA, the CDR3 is TGCAGTGCTAGTCTCCCGGGGGGGGGGGAGGCTTTCTTT.

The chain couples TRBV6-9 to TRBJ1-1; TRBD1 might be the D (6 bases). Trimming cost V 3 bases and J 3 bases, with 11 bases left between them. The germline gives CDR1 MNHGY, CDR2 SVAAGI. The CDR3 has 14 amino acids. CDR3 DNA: TGTGCCAGCAGTTACAAGGGGGGGGACACTGAAGCTTTCTTT. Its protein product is CASSYKGGDTEAFF.

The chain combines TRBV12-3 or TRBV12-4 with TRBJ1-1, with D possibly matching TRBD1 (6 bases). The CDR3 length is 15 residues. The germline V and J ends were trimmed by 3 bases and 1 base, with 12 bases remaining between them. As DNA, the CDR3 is TGTGCCAGCAGTTTCGGGGGGGCGCAGAACACTGAAGCTTTCTTT. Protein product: CASSFGGAQNTEAFF.

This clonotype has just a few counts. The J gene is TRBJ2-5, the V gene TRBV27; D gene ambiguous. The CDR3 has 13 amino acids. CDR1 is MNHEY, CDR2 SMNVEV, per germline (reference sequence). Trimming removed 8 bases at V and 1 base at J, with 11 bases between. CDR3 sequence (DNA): TGTGCCAGCTCAAGTCGAATCCAAGAGACCCAGTACTTC. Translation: CASSSRIQETQYF.

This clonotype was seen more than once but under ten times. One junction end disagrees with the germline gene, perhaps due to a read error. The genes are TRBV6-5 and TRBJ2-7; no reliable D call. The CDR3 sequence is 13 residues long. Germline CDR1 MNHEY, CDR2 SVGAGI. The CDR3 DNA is TGTGCCAGCAGTTACTTGGGGAACTACAAGCAGTACTTC. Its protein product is CASSYLGNYKQYF.

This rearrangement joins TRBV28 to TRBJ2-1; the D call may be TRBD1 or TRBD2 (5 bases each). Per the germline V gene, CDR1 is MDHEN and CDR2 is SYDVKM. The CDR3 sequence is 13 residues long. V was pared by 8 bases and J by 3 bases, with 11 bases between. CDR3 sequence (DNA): TGTGCCAGCGGGGACGAGGTCTACAATGAGCAGTTCTTC. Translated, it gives CASGDEVYNEQFF.

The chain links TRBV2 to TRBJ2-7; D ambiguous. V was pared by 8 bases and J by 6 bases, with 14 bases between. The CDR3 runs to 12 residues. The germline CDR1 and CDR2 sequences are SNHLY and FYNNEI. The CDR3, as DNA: TGTGCCAGCTCTCTGGGGATCGGCGAGCAGTACTTC. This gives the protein CASSLGIGEQYF.

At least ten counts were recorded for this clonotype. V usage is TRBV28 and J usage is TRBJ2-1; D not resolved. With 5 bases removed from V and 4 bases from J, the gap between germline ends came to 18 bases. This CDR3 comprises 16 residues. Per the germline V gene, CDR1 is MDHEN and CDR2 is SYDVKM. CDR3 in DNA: TGTGCCAGCAGTCCCTTAGGCTCCCCCACTTACAATGAGCAGTTCTTC. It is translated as CASSPLGSPTYNEQFF. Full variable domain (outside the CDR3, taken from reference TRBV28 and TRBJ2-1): DVKVTQSSRYLVKRTGEKVFLECVQDMDHENMFWYRQDPGLGLRLIYFSYDVKMKEKGDIPEGYSVSREKKERFSLILESASTNQTSMYLCASSPLGSPTYNEQFFGPGTRLTVL.

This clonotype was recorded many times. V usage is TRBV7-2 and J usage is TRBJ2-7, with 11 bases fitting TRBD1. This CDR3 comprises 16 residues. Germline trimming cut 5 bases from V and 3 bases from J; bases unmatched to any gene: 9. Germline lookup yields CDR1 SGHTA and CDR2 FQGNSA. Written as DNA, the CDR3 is TGTGCCAGCAGCCCGGGGACAGGGGGTAGTTTCTACGAGCAGTACTTC. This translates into CASSPGTGGSFYEQYF.

The DNA of the CDR3 is TGCAGCCCGGGGGAGGGCTACACCTTC. It specifies CSPGEGYTF. The chain joins TRBV20-1 to TRBJ1-2, with D possibly being TRBD1 (5 bases). This CDR3 spans 9 amino acids. From germline, CDR1 is DFQATT and CDR2 SNEGSKA (reference sequence).

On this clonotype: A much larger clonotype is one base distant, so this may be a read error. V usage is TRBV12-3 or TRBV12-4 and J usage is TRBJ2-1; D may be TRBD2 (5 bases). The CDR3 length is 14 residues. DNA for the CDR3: TGTGCCAGCAACCGAGGGTCGGGGTACAATGAGCAGCTCTTC. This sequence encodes CASNRGSGYNEQLF.